These 27 T cell receptor beta chains originate from one sample sequenced in a study of blood T cell repertoires in COVID-19. Sequencing was performed with immunoSEQ multiplex PCR; in TCRdb, only in-frame clones are kept and a portion is missing. The sample holds 87,000 or so clones, roughly four fifths seen once. The sequenced sample consisted of peripheral blood. The source of these receptors is a woman in her 70s with acute or convalescent COVID-19.

V and J are TRBV10-2 and TRBJ1-1; 9 bases align to TRBD1. Germline trimming cut 2 bases from V and 6 bases from J; bases unmatched to any gene: 1. The CDR3 contains 13 residues. The V gene's germline CDR1 is WSHSY and CDR2 SAAADI. In nucleotides, the CDR3 is TGCGCCAGCAGTGAGAGGGACAGGGCTGAAGCTTTCTTT. Translation: CASSERDRAEAFF.

The gene calls are TRBV30 and TRBJ1-1; TRBD1 matches 8 bases. The CDR3 is made up of 11 amino acids. CDR1 GTSNPN and CDR2 SVGIG come from the germline V gene (reference sequence). Trimming cost V 2 bases and J 8 bases; bases outside gene matches: 1. This CDR3 is CAWSNRGEAFF. CDR3 in DNA: TGTGCCTGGAGTAACAGGGGGGAAGCTTTCTTT.

The CDR3 sequence is CAIRGTGGSTDTQYF. The CDR3 bases are TGTGCCATCAGGGGGACAGGGGGCAGCACAGATACGCAGTATTTT. The V call is TRBV10-3, the J call TRBJ2-3; 12 positions match TRBD1. The CDR3 is made up of 15 amino acids. The J segment lost 0 bases and the V segment lost 6 bases, leaving 1 base of the junction unmatched. Per germline, CDR1 ENHRY and CDR2 SYGVKD.

The V and J genes are TRBV27 and TRBJ1-1; a possible D gene is TRBD1 (6 bases). CDR3 size: 16 residues. Trimming took 5 bases from V and 5 from J, leaving 21 bases between them. CDR1 and CDR2 (germline): MNHEY, SMNVEV (reference sequence). This CDR3 is CASSANRASWGTEAFF. The CDR3 DNA is TGTGCCAGCAGTGCGAACAGGGCTTCCTGGGGGACTGAAGCTTTCTTT.

The J gene is TRBJ1-1, the V gene TRBV10-3, with 9 bases that match TRBD1. The V and J ends lost 10 bases and 5 bases, in that order; junction bases with no gene match: 8. CDR1 ENHRY and CDR2 SYGVKD come from the germline V gene. There are 13 residues in the CDR3. CDR3 bases: TGTGCCACCCACAGGGGGCTTGGGACTGAAGCTTTCTTT. This translates into CATHRGLGTEAFF.

This clone was observed a single time. The chain carries TRBV3-1 (or the pseudogene TRBV3-2) and TRBJ1-1; no firm D call. The length of the CDR3 is 14 residues. The V end lost 1 base, the J end lost 1 base, and 7 bases lay between the germline ends. CDR1 is LGHDT and CDR2 is YNNKEL in the germline V gene (reference sequence). As DNA, the CDR3 is TGTGCCAGCAGCCAAGTTACAGAGAACACTGAAGCTTTCTTT. This translates into CASSQVTENTEAFF.

The V gene is TRBV29-1, the J gene TRBJ1-1; a weak D match, TRBD1 (5 bases). This CDR3 has 12 residues. V shed 7 bases and J shed 1 base, with 10 bases lying between them. CDR1 is SQVTM and CDR2 is ANQGSEA in the germline V gene. This CDR3 is CSAPTENTEAFF. CDR3 sequence (DNA): TGCAGCGCCCCGACAGAGAACACTGAAGCTTTCTTT.

The V call is TRBV19, the J call TRBJ2-1, with a possible D match to TRBD1 (6 bases). Germline V lookup: CDR1 LNHDA, CDR2 SQIVND (reference sequence). Trimming pared 6 bases from V and 3 bases from J, leaving 12 bases between. CDR3 length equals 14 residues. CDR3 coding DNA: TGTGCCAGTAGCAACAGGGATGGCTACAATGAGCAGTTCTTC. Its translation is CASSNRDGYNEQFF.

This rearrangement joins TRBV5-4 to TRBJ2-3; D possibly corresponds to TRBD1 (5 bases). CDR3 length equals 16 residues. V shed 0 bases and J shed 2 bases, with 13 bases lying between them. Germline loops: CDR1 SGHNT, CDR2 YYREEE (reference sequence). The CDR3 reads CASSLAAGFFTDTQYF. The CDR3 nucleotides are TGTGCCAGCAGCTTGGCCGCAGGGTTTTTCACAGATACGCAGTATTTT.

This clone came up a few times. V is TRBV6-5 and J is TRBJ1-2; D might be TRBD1 (6 bases). V was cut by 8 bases and J by 4 bases, with 14 bases left in between. Germline V lookup: CDR1 MNHEY, CDR2 SVGAGI. CDR3 size: 13 residues. The CDR3 DNA sequence: TGTGCCAGCCCAGGACAGAATTTCTATGGCTACACCTTC. It encodes CASPGQNFYGYTF.

J is TRBJ1-2 and V is TRBV7-9; perhaps TRBD1 as D (5 bases). Germline CDR1 reads SEHNR; CDR2 reads FQNEAQ (reference sequence). Trimming left V 5 bases short and J 6 bases short, with 13 bases between. The CDR3 is made up of 13 amino acids. In DNA form, the CDR3 reads TGTGCCAGCAGCCCAGGGTGGTCGAATGGCTACACCTTC. It is translated as CASSPGWSNGYTF. The variable domain in full, with the rest retrieved from reference TRBV7-9 and TRBJ1-2, is DTGVSQNPRHKITKRGQNVTFRCDPISEHNRLYWYRQTLGQGPEFLTYFQNEAQLEKSRLLSDRFSAERPKGSFSTLEIQRTEQGDSAMYLCASSPGWSNGYTFGSGTRLTVV.

As DNA, the CDR3 is TGTGCCAGCAGCTTAGGGCGGGATGAAAAACTGTTTTTT. It translates to CASSLGRDEKLFF. The chain has TRBV11-2 and TRBJ1-4; D gene ambiguous. The germline gives CDR1 SGHAT, CDR2 FQNNGV. Trimming removed 1 base at V and 6 bases at J, with 6 bases between. This CDR3 has 13 amino acids.

This chain uses TRBV6-5 with TRBJ1-6; D is uncertain. Trimming shortened V by 6 bases and J by 11 bases, and 20 bases separated the two germline ends. The CDR3 has 15 amino acids. Germline loops: CDR1 MNHEY, CDR2 SVGAGI. Here the CDR3 DNA reads TGTGCCAGCAGCCTAGGAGTGGCCGGCGGGGCACCCCTCCACTTT. Translating it yields CASSLGVAGGAPLHF.

This chain connects TRBV9 to TRBJ2-2; D possibly corresponds to TRBD1 (5 bases). Germline V lookup: CDR1 SGDLS, CDR2 YYNGEE. The CDR3 loop spans 16 amino acids. V was trimmed by 0 bases and J by 4 bases, leaving 13 bases between them. The chain's CDR3 is CASSVGFRAGTGELFF. In nucleotides, the CDR3 is TGTGCCAGCAGCGTAGGCTTCAGGGCTGGCACCGGGGAGCTGTTTTTT. The whole variable domain, filled in from reference TRBV9 and TRBJ2-2, reads DSGVTQTPKHLITATGQRVTLRCSPRSGDLSVYWYQQSLDQGLQFLIQYYNGEERAKGNILERFSAQQFPDLHSELNLSSLELGDSALYFCASSVGFRAGTGELFFGEGSRLTVL.

This clone has just one count. The V gene is TRBV3-1 (or the pseudogene TRBV3-2), the J gene TRBJ2-7; D is perhaps TRBD1 (5 bases). This CDR3 comprises 14 residues. Germline values: CDR1 LGHDT, CDR2 YNNKEL (reference sequence). Trimming stripped 3 bases from V and 3 bases from J, with 12 bases between. CDR3 coding DNA: TGTGCCAGCAGCCAGACTTACCAGGGCTACGAGCAGTACTTC. It specifies CASSQTYQGYEQYF.

This clone was seen a single time. The gene calls are TRBV5-1 and TRBJ1-1, with TRBD1 matching 7 bases. CDR1 is SGHRS, CDR2 YFSETQ, per germline. The CDR3 contains 15 residues. V was pared by 4 bases and J by 1 base, with 7 bases of the junction left unmatched. CDR3 amino acids: CASSPRTGANTEAFF. In DNA, the CDR3 is TGCGCCAGCAGCCCGCGGACAGGAGCGAACACTGAAGCTTTCTTT.

This clone showed up just once. The chain couples TRBV9 to TRBJ2-2; D is ambiguous. The CDR3 has 17 residues. Trimming cost V 3 bases and J 4 bases, with 19 bases left between them. Per germline, CDR1 SGDLS and CDR2 YYNGEE. The CDR3 nucleotides are TGTGCCAGCAGCGCCCTATTCTCTACGGAGACCACCGGGGAGCTGTTTTTT. Amino acid sequence: CASSALFSTETTGELFF.

The rearrangement links TRBV11-2 to TRBJ2-7; the D gene is possibly TRBD2 (5 bases). The CDR3 contains 15 residues. V was shortened by 6 bases and J by 6 bases, with 21 bases between the two germline ends. Looked up from germline, CDR1 is SGHAT and CDR2 is FQNNGV. Here the CDR3 DNA reads TGTGCCAGCAGACCCGTTCGGGGTCGCGCTTCCGAGCAGTACTTC. Amino acids: CASRPVRGRASEQYF.

The chain employs TRBV7-8 and TRBJ2-1; a weak D match, TRBD2 (5 bases). Germline CDR1 SGHVS, CDR2 FQNEAQ. V lost 5 bases, J lost 2 bases, and 22 bases lay in between. The CDR3 is 18 amino acids. The CDR3 is CASSDRTHVGTTYNEQFF. DNA of the CDR3: TGTGCCAGCAGCGATAGGACTCACGTTGGAACTACCTACAATGAGCAGTTCTTC.

The chain carries TRBV7-2 and TRBJ2-7, with a possible D match to TRBD2 (6 bases). This CDR3 is 15 amino acids long. The germline gives CDR1 SGHTA, CDR2 FQGNSA. Trimming pared 5 bases from V and 3 bases from J, leaving 17 bases between. This CDR3 is CASSSSRDFDYEQYF. CDR3 DNA sequence: TGTGCCAGCAGCAGCTCCCGGGACTTCGACTACGAGCAGTACTTC. Using reference TRBV7-2 and TRBJ2-7 for the parts outside the CDR3, the full variable domain is GAGVSQSPSNKVTEKGKDVELRCDPISGHTALYWYRQSLGQGLEFLIYFQGNSAPDKSGLPSDRFSAERTGGSVSTLTIQRTQQEDSAVYLCASSSSRDFDYEQYFGPGTRLTVT.

V is TRBV19 and J is TRBJ1-2, with TRBD1 matching 7 bases. The CDR3 is 13 residues long. Trimming took 3 bases from V and 3 from J; bases not matched to a gene: 1. Germline loops: CDR1 LNHDA, CDR2 SQIVND (reference sequence). The DNA of the CDR3 is TGTGCCAGTAGTATTCAGGGGGACTATGGCTACACCTTC. Its protein product is CASSIQGDYGYTF.

This clone has a handful of counts. This chain links TRBV11-2 with TRBJ1-1; D is unresolved. V dropped 6 bases and J dropped 1 base, with 15 bases sitting between them. CDR3 length equals 15 residues. Germline V lookup: CDR1 SGHAT, CDR2 FQNNGV. The CDR3 spells CASRPFSTENTEAFF. As DNA, the CDR3 is TGTGCCAGCAGACCCTTCTCGACTGAGAACACTGAAGCTTTCTTT.

This clone was detected only once. The chain has TRBV23-1 and TRBJ2-1; 12 nucleotides line up with TRBD2. TRBV23-1 is identified as an open reading frame with a role that is uncertain. Trimming removed 7 bases from V and 0 bases from J; junction bases left unmatched: 4. CDR3 length equals 16 residues. The CDR3 protein is CASKLAGGSSYNEQFF. CDR3 DNA: TGCGCCAGCAAACTAGCGGGGGGTAGCTCCTACAATGAGCAGTTCTTC.

The V gene is TRBV5-8, the J gene TRBJ2-5; 7 positions agree with TRBD1. CDR1 SGHTS and CDR2 YDEGEE come from the germline V gene. The V gene end was trimmed by 3 bases and the J gene end by 1 base; junction bases not matched to a gene: 9. The CDR3 consists of 16 residues. CDR3 region: CASSYTGTAPQETQYF. In nucleotides, the CDR3 is TGTGCCAGCAGCTACACCGGGACAGCCCCCCAAGAGACCCAGTACTTC.

The chain combines TRBV5-1 with TRBJ1-1; TRBD1 matches 7 bases. Germline trimming cut 4 bases from V and 6 bases from J; bases unmatched to any gene: 15. CDR3 size: 16 residues. Germline CDR1 and CDR2: SGHRS and YFSETQ. CDR3 in amino acids: CASSPHHYTGAPEAFF. DNA for the CDR3: TGCGCCAGCAGCCCTCACCATTATACAGGGGCTCCTGAAGCTTTCTTT. The full variable domain, in which reference TRBV5-1 and TRBJ1-1 provide the parts outside the CDR3, is KAGVTQTPRYLIKTRGQQVTLSCSPISGHRSVSWYQQTPGQGLQFLFEYFSETQRNKGNFPGRFSGRQFSNSRSEMNVSTLELGDSALYLCASSPHHYTGAPEAFFGQGTRLTVV.

The chain carries TRBV27 and TRBJ1-1; no definite D call. CDR1 is MNHEY, CDR2 SMNVEV, per germline (reference sequence). The CDR3 length is 17 residues. V lost 5 bases and J 3 bases, leaving 22 bases between the germline ends. Here the CDR3 reads CASSPGGGRTRDTEAFF. CDR3 DNA: TGTGCCAGCAGTCCAGGTGGAGGGCGGACCCGGGACACTGAAGCTTTCTTT.

The chain uses TRBV2 and TRBJ1-1; no reliable D call. V was trimmed by 2 bases and J by 3 bases, leaving 13 bases between them. CDR1 and CDR2 from the germline V gene are SNHLY and FYNNEI. The length of the CDR3 is 15 residues. CDR3 nucleotides: TGTGCCAGCAGTGAATCCTCCGTAGAGTACACTGAAGCTTTCTTT. Its translation is CASSESSVEYTEAFF. Filled out from reference TRBV2 and TRBJ1-1, the complete variable domain reads EPEVTQTPSHQVTQMGQEVILRCVPISNHLYFYWYRQILGQKVEFLVSFYNNEISEKSEIFDDQFSVERPDGSNFTLKIRSTKLEDSAMYFCASSESSVEYTEAFFGQGTRLTVV.